This T cell receptor beta chain was identified in a study of blood T cell repertoires in COVID-19. Per germline, CDR1 SEHNR and CDR2 FQNEAQ (reference sequence). V lost 3 bases and J lost 8, with 14 bases in between. The CDR3 runs to 14 residues. Clones were sequenced by immunoSEQ multiplex PCR, and TCRdb holds only the in-frame ones, with some missing. The sample lists 95,000 to 100,000 clones, 85% to 95% occurring once. Sequencing was done on a sample of peripheral blood. This receptor was identified in a man aged 45-65 years with active COVID-19. The chain links TRBV7-9 to TRBJ2-1, with D tentatively TRBD1 (5 bases). CDR3 sequence reads: CASSFLQGVDEQFF. The CDR3 bases are TGTGCCAGCAGCTTCTTACAAGGGGTTGATGAGCAGTTCTTC. Full variable domain (outside the CDR3, taken from reference TRBV7-9 and TRBJ2-1): DTGVSQNPRHKITKRGQNVTFRCDPISEHNRLYWYRQTLGQGPEFLTYFQNEAQLEKSRLLSDRFSAERPKGSFSTLEIQRTEQGDSAMYLCASSFLQGVDEQFFGPGTRLTVL.